This entry describes one T cell receptor (beta chain). As yet, its antigen is unknown. Trimming pared 3 bases from V and 7 bases from J, leaving 4 bases between. The CDR3 spans 10 residues. Germline-derived CDR1 and CDR2 are DFQATT and SNEGSKA (reference sequence). This sample is part of a study of cytomegalovirus exposure and HLA in healthy donors. Turning to the study itself: Clustering assigned approximately 79% of the 350 to 450 genotyped donors to the Caucasian-associated ancestry cluster.

Vbeta (60) and Jbeta (13) primers were used in the PCR. The assay was immunoSEQ multiplex PCR, and TCRdb's table has in-frame clones only and misses some. The sample lists some 120,000 clones, about 68% occurring once. General observations from the study: The classifier, whose performance was assessed in both the original and validation cohorts, reportedly diagnosed cytomegalovirus status with high specificity and sensitivity. Later on, a genetic analysis was performed. It linked a missense variant in DCLRE1C with V- and J-gene trimming of TCR beta.

The receptor's source is a woman aged 40 to 55 in good health and CMV-seropositive. The chain is built from TRBV20-1 and TRBJ2-1, with no clear D. Sequencing was performed on PBMCs. The CDR3 sequence: CSASENEQFF. As DNA, the CDR3 is TGCAGTGCTAGTGAGAATGAGCAGTTCTTC.